The entry below gives a single T cell receptor beta chain sequence along with its context. Its specific antigen is unknown. Base qualities are not at hand, and no much larger clone is one base apart. The record originates from a study of blood T cell repertoires in COVID-19 (dated by TCRdb to 2018 to 2021). Notes on the research overall: Samples covering the acute and convalescent phases of COVID-19 were provided by collaborators in the United States, Italy and Spain. The prospective study material was composed of cDNA or gDNA derived from T cells, B-cell-depleted T cells, or PBMCs. The dataset comprised deeply sampled blood TCRbeta repertoires from subjects exposed to, actively infected with, or recovered from COVID-19. The repertoires were released in a freely available public database intended as a resource for research on the immune response to SARS-CoV-2. Samples came from the ongoing ImmuneRACE study (first 160 participants) plus 1,254 subjects from 6 global collaborators. The sample metadata nearly always contained a de-identified subject ID, COVID-19 status, age in years and sex. HLA class I and class II types, where available, came from metadata supplied by the sample provider rather than from assay-based typing.

TCRbeta CDR3 regions were amplified from genomic DNA by means of the immunoSEQ Assay, a bias-controlled multiplex PCR. The published analysis was carried out like this. The number of nucleated cells in each sample was estimated from the amplification of reference gene primers within the assay. To quantify the absolute abundance of each unique TCRbeta CDR3 rearrangement, sequence reads were collapsed and filtered. For each sample, productive Simpson clonality was calculated as the square root of Simpson's diversity index over productive rearrangements. Drawn from immuneACCESS, this table holds only the in-frame rearrangements with V and J called that TCRdb kept. Clones are partly lost; checked studies trace under half to an unresolved V gene and leave the rest unexplained. V and J calls and clone size follow that table, whereas D and trimming were derived from the DNA. This sample is represented by 450,000 or so clones; roughly nine tenths of them were singletons. The top ten clones comprise about 0.91% of the sample.

One collaborating source in Seattle enrolled patients during active infection and followed them longitudinally through the course of disease. Whole blood was collected in K2EDTA tubes by collaborating institutions according to the institutions' own protocols. For TCRbeta analysis, collaborators shipped samples in one of three forms: frozen whole blood, isolated PBMCs, or DNA extracted from either of those sample types. As encoded in the germline V gene (reference sequence), CDR1 is LGHDT while CDR2 is YNNKEL. At the junction V is shortened by 6 bases and J by 5 bases; bases outside the gene matches: 4. CDR3 length: 13 amino acids, cysteine to phenylalanine. The read is trimmed to its CDR3 DNA, 39 bases read in frame from base 1. The study at large found these results: The amount of clinical and demographic metadata varied by source and participant and was provided uncurated.

The sequencing input was peripheral blood. This clonotype was sampled from a man aged 18 to 35 with COVID-19, enrolled during active disease. The V gene is TRBV3-1 (or the pseudogene TRBV3-2) and the J gene is TRBJ1-2; the junction holds 9 bases that match TRBD1. For the CDR3, the sequence is CASRVTGGYGYTF. The DNA sequence is TGTGCCAGCAGGGTGACAGGGGGGTATGGCTACACCTTC.